Following are 2 T cell receptor beta chains from one sample sequenced in a study of cytotoxic CD8 clonotypes in ibrutinib-treated CLL. This table comes from immunoSEQ multiplex PCR, and its TCRdb copy is limited to in-frame clones, with some not included. Here the sample spans about 200,000 clones, 70% being singletons. The starting material was PBMCs, obtained after 12 months of ibrutinib treatment. Source of these receptors: a human donor with chronic lymphocytic leukemia.

This clone was detected only once. This chain joins TRBV19 and TRBJ1-4; D is undetermined. In germline, CDR1 is LNHDA, CDR2 SQIVND (reference sequence). The CDR3 extends over 14 amino acids. Trimming removed 7 bases at V and 4 bases at J, with 13 bases between. This CDR3 is CASTLSRGNEKLFF. CDR3 nucleotide sequence: TGTGCCAGTACTCTTTCACGGGGTAATGAAAAACTGTTTTTT.

This clone came up a few times. The genes are TRBV28 and TRBJ1-5; D is unclear. There are 15 residues in the CDR3. V was trimmed by 6 bases and J by 7 bases, leaving 19 bases between them. Germline lookup yields CDR1 MDHEN and CDR2 SYDVKM. This chain's CDR3 is CASSLLRQAKQPQHF. DNA for the CDR3: TGTGCCAGCAGCCTCCTCAGGCAGGCCAAGCAGCCCCAGCATTTT.